The sequence of this T cell receptor (beta chain) was determined in a study of cytomegalovirus exposure and HLA in healthy donors. Data came from immunoSEQ multiplex PCR; TCRdb stores just in-frame clones and leaves some out. The top ten hold 3% to 3.5% of the sample, which has 65,000 to 75,000 clones, 85% to 95% seen once. Note on this clone: Its cognate antigen is unknown.

This CDR3 is 15 amino acids long. Germline CDR1 reads KGHSH; CDR2 reads LQKENI. V lost 2 bases to trimming and J lost 7 bases; unmatched junction nucleotides: 4. The study's findings and limits: High sensitivity and specificity were reportedly achieved when the classifier diagnosed cytomegalovirus status. Through in vitro validation, a few CMV-associated chains were shown to be specific for CMV antigens. The study recorded 164 TCR beta chains that were cytomegalovirus-associated. Many donors carried some public TCRs, although rarity characterized most TCR sequences.

This chain uses TRBV18 with TRBJ2-1, with 11 bases that match TRBD1. Sequencing was done on a sample of PBMCs. This clonotype originated in a woman aged 18-29 years in good health and CMV-seropositive. The CDR3 reads CASSPRTGGRNEQFF. CDR3 coding DNA: TGTGCCAGCTCACCAAGGACAGGGGGCAGAAATGAGCAGTTCTTC.